Presented here are 25 T cell receptor beta chains from one specimen sequenced in a study of shared clonotypes between healthy human individuals. Sequenced by immunoSEQ multiplex PCR; TCRdb stores in-frame clones only, minus some. This repertoire shows about 670,000 clones, about two thirds found once; its top ten account for 1.8%. What was sequenced was memory CD4+ T cells sorted from blood. Subset reported: CD45RA-negative fraction. The receptors were gathered from a woman aged 25 to 45 in good health.

The chain is built from TRBV11-2 and TRBJ1-5; no clear D. The CDR3 covers 14 residues. The germline CDR1 and CDR2 sequences are SGHAT and FQNNGV. The V and J ends lost 1 base and 4 bases respectively, with 8 bases between them. The CDR3 protein is CASSLGLQNQPQHF. In nucleotides, the CDR3 is TGTGCCAGCAGCTTAGGCTTGCAGAATCAGCCCCAGCATTTT.

This clone was recorded a few times. This chain uses TRBV10-3 with TRBJ1-1; TRBD1 matches 8 bases. Germline CDR1 is ENHRY and CDR2 is SYGVKD. The CDR3 is made up of 13 amino acids. V lost 6 bases to trimming and J lost 4 bases; unmatched junction nucleotides: 4. The CDR3: CAIRGTGGTEAFF. In nucleotides, the CDR3 is TGTGCCATCAGGGGGACAGGCGGCACTGAAGCTTTCTTT.

The chain has TRBV28 and TRBJ2-7; 14 nucleotides align to TRBD2. Unmatched junction bases numbered 6, after V lost 5 bases and J lost 0 bases. The CDR3 length is 17 residues. CDR1 and CDR2 (germline): MDHEN, SYDVKM. The CDR3 sequence is CASSLGTSGSLSYEQYF. CDR3 in DNA: TGTGCCAGCAGTCTAGGGACTAGCGGGAGTCTCTCCTACGAGCAGTACTTC.

This clone was picked up one time. J is TRBJ2-5 and V is TRBV2; TRBD2 matches at 13 bases. The CDR3 runs 17 residues. CDR1 and CDR2 from the germline V gene are SNHLY and FYNNEI. The junction had 10 bases not matched to a gene; V was cut back by 8 bases and J by 1 base. CDR3 DNA: TGTGCCAGCCTCGGACTAGCGGGAGTTCTATCCCAAGAGACCCAGTACTTC. Its translation is CASLGLAGVLSQETQYF.

This rearrangement joins TRBV6-5 to TRBJ2-1; unclear D gene. Trimming cost V 2 bases and J 6 bases, with 17 bases left between them. CDR1 is MNHEY, CDR2 SVGAGI, per germline. This CDR3 is 16 amino acids long. CDR3 residues: CASSYGLPALGNEQFF. CDR3 nucleotides: TGTGCCAGCAGTTACGGGTTGCCTGCGTTAGGCAATGAGCAGTTCTTC.

The chain recombines TRBV21-1 with TRBJ2-6; no DNA check was done on the table's D call, TRBD1. TRBV21-1 is a listed pseudogene. CDR3 length: 17 amino acids. The CDR3 region has the DNA TGTGCCAGCAGCAGCCGGGACAGGGACTCTGGGGCCAACGTCCTGACTTTC. Translated, it gives CASSSRDRDSGANVLTF.

The rearrangement links TRBV19 to TRBJ2-3; D tentatively reads TRBD1 or TRBD2 (5 bases each). CDR3 length: 13 amino acids. The V gene's germline CDR1 is LNHDA and CDR2 SQIVND (reference sequence). Deletions cut 6 bases from V and 3 bases from J, with 10 bases between. The CDR3 loop reads CASRGVRTDTQYF. Written as DNA, the CDR3 is TGTGCCAGTAGGGGGGTACGGACAGATACGCAGTATTTT.

The genes are TRBV6-5 and TRBJ1-2; 7 bases line up with TRBD1. Germline CDR1 MNHEY, CDR2 SVGAGI. The CDR3 totals 14 residues. The J segment lost 1 base and the V segment lost 6 bases, leaving 5 bases of the junction unmatched. CDR3 region: CASSESGGNYGYTF. The CDR3 coding sequence is TGTGCCAGCAGCGAATCAGGGGGTAACTATGGCTACACCTTC.

The CDR3: CASTPLDRKNQPQHF. CDR3 in DNA: TGTGCCAGTACCCCCCTGGACAGAAAGAATCAGCCCCAGCATTTT. The chain couples TRBV19 to TRBJ1-5, with a tentative D call TRBD1 (6 bases). Germline-derived CDR1 and CDR2 are LNHDA and SQIVND (reference sequence). The V and J ends lost 7 bases and 4 bases respectively, with 17 bases between them. This CDR3 region has 15 residues.

The chain employs TRBV6-1 and TRBJ2-5; 9 nucleotides align to TRBD2. The CDR3 has 13 amino acids. V was pared by 10 bases and J by 5 bases, with 8 bases of the junction left unmatched. CDR1 is MNHNS, CDR2 SASEGT, per germline. The CDR3 DNA is TGTGCCATCCGATTTAGCGGGAGTGAGACCCAGTACTTC. Encoded protein: CAIRFSGSETQYF.

The chain has TRBV5-4 and TRBJ2-2; 8 bases match TRBD2. The CDR3 is made up of 14 amino acids. V trimming: 5 bases; J trimming: 2 bases; junction bases outside the gene matches: 2. Looked up from germline, CDR1 is SGHNT and CDR2 is YYREEE (reference sequence). The CDR3 loop is CASRTSANTGELFF. The DNA of the CDR3 is TGTGCCAGCAGGACTAGCGCAAACACCGGGGAGCTGTTTTTT. The variable domain in full, with the rest retrieved from reference TRBV5-4 and TRBJ2-2, is ETGVTQSPTHLIKTRGQQVTLRCSSQSGHNTVSWYQQALGQGPQFIFQYYREEENGRGNFPPRFSGLQFPNYSSELNVNALELDDSALYLCASRTSANTGELFFGEGSRLTVL.

The V call is TRBV2, the J call TRBJ1-6, with D hard to call. The CDR3 length is 11 residues. CDR1 SNHLY and CDR2 FYNNEI come from the germline V gene. V gave up 6 bases and J gave up 7 bases, with 4 bases separating them. The CDR3 is CASRGNSPLHF. CDR3 coding DNA: TGTGCCAGCAGGGGGAATTCACCCCTCCACTTT. Drawing the rest from reference TRBV2 and TRBJ1-6, the complete variable domain is EPEVTQTPSHQVTQMGQEVILRCVPISNHLYFYWYRQILGQKVEFLVSFYNNEISEKSEIFDDQFSVERPDGSNFTLKIRSTKLEDSAMYFCASRGNSPLHFGNGTRLTVT.

CDR3 bases: TGTGCCAGCAGCCTGGGACTAGCGGGAGAGGACTACGAGCAGTACTTC. This translates into CASSLGLAGEDYEQYF. The chain couples TRBV5-4 to TRBJ2-7; TRBD2 matches 14 bases. Germline trimming cut 4 bases from V and 3 bases from J; bases unmatched to any gene: 6. CDR3 length equals 16 residues. Germline V CDR1 and CDR2: SGHNT, YYREEE (reference sequence).

The genes are TRBV29-1 and TRBJ2-1; D unclear. V lost 3 bases to trimming and J lost 5 bases, with 14 bases between them. Per germline, CDR1 SQVTM and CDR2 ANQGSEA. The CDR3 sequence is 14 residues long. The CDR3 DNA sequence: TGCAGCGTTGAGGCTCTATACCAGAACAATGAGCAGTTCTTC. This sequence encodes CSVEALYQNNEQFF.

J is TRBJ2-6 and V is TRBV27, with D perhaps matching TRBD1 (5 bases). V shed 5 bases and J shed 2 bases, with 19 bases lying between them. This CDR3 spans 18 amino acids. CDR1 and CDR2 (germline): MNHEY, SMNVEV (reference sequence). The CDR3 coding sequence is TGTGCCAGCAGTCCAGGGAAGTGGTTTTCGGCTGGGGCCAACGTCCTGACTTTC. Protein product: CASSPGKWFSAGANVLTF. Complete variable domain (other parts from reference TRBV27 and TRBJ2-6): EAQVTQNPRYLITVTGKKLTVTCSQNMNHEYMSWYRQDPGLGLRQIYYSMNVEVTDKGDVPEGYKVSRKEKRNFPLILESPSPNQTSLYFCASSPGKWFSAGANVLTFGAGSRLTVL.

The rearrangement joins TRBV5-1 to TRBJ2-1, with 7 bases aligning to TRBD1. CDR3 length equals 13 residues. V trimming: 0 bases; J trimming: 9 bases; junction bases outside the gene matches: 3. Germline loops: CDR1 SGHRS, CDR2 YFSETQ. For the CDR3, the DNA is TGCGCCAGCAGCTTGGAGGGGGCTCGTGAGCAGTTCTTC. It is translated as CASSLEGAREQFF.

The chain employs TRBV18 and TRBJ2-2, with a weak D call TRBD1 (6 bases). Germline CDR1 and CDR2: KGHSH and LQKENI. This CDR3 has 14 amino acids. Trimming cost V 4 bases and J 6 bases, with 12 bases left between them. CDR3 in amino acids: CASSRTGYAGELFF. Here the CDR3 DNA reads TGTGCCAGCTCACGAACAGGGTACGCCGGGGAGCTGTTTTTT.

In the case of this clone: One base away lies a much larger clone, so this may be a sequencing read error. V and J are TRBV4-1 and TRBJ2-2, with TRBD1 matching over 9 bases. Looked up from germline, CDR1 is MGHRA and CDR2 is YSYEKL. The V and J ends lost 5 bases and 3 bases, in that order; junction bases with no gene match: 4. This CDR3 has 15 amino acids. This CDR3 reads CASSFRDRDTGELFF. In DNA, the CDR3 is TGCGCCAGCAGCTTCCGGGACAGGGACACCGGGGAGCTGTTTTTT.

In its sample, this clone was seen once. The V call is TRBV2, the J call TRBJ2-7, with D perhaps TRBD1 (5 bases). The V and J ends lost 11 bases and 4 bases respectively, with 15 bases between them. Germline V CDR1 and CDR2: SNHLY, FYNNEI. The CDR3 covers 12 residues. CDR3 residues: CASNRMGYEQYF. The CDR3 DNA reads as TGTGCCTCCAACAGGATGGGTTACGAGCAGTACTTC.

The rearrangement links TRBV30 to TRBJ2-5, with TRBD2 as a possible D gene (6 bases). The J call is doubtful: the DNA matches TRBJ2-7 better. The germline CDR1 and CDR2 sequences are GTSNPN and SVGIG (reference sequence). This CDR3 contains 14 residues. CDR3 bases: TGTGCCTGGAGGATGGGTAGCGGAAACTACGAGCAGTACTTC. Translating gives CAWRMGSGNYEQYF.

Notes on this clone: The junction does not match germline at one end; this may be a read error. This chain connects TRBV27 to TRBJ1-5; D call uncertain. Germline CDR1 MNHEY, CDR2 SMNVEV (reference sequence). CDR3 length equals 13 residues. CDR3 in DNA: TGTGCCAGCAGTCACAGCCAGAATCAACCCCAGCATTTT. Translation: CASSHSQNQPQHF.

The chain uses TRBV7-2 and TRBJ2-1; 8 bases line up with TRBD2. Germline loops: CDR1 SGHTA, CDR2 FQGNSA. V shed 5 bases and J 6 bases; nucleotides not matched to a gene: 3. The CDR3 runs 13 residues. The CDR3 protein is CASSTGTSNEQFF. As DNA, the CDR3 is TGTGCCAGCAGCACCGGGACTAGCAATGAGCAGTTCTTC.

The V call is TRBV2, the J call TRBJ1-5; no definite D call. CDR3 length: 14 residues. Trimming shortened V by 7 bases and J by 4 bases, and 14 bases separated the two germline ends. Germline lookup yields CDR1 SNHLY and CDR2 FYNNEI. The chain's CDR3 is CASKIRQGNQPQHF. CDR3 sequence (DNA): TGTGCCAGCAAAATCCGACAAGGAAATCAGCCCCAGCATTTT. Combining the CDR3 with reference TRBV2 and TRBJ1-5 gives the whole variable domain EPEVTQTPSHQVTQMGQEVILRCVPISNHLYFYWYRQILGQKVEFLVSFYNNEISEKSEIFDDQFSVERPDGSNFTLKIRSTKLEDSAMYFCASKIRQGNQPQHFGDGTRLSIL.

This clone was observed once. The chain has TRBV7-9 and TRBJ2-2; D may be TRBD2 (5 bases). Trimming cost V 4 bases and J 1 base, with 13 bases left between them. The CDR3 contains 16 residues. The V gene's germline CDR1 is SEHNR and CDR2 FQNEAQ (reference sequence). The CDR3: CASSSDTGENTGELFF. The CDR3 DNA reads as TGTGCCAGCAGCTCAGATACCGGGGAGAACACCGGGGAGCTGTTTTTT.

This clone was recorded only once. The rearrangement uses TRBV20-1 and TRBJ2-7; D is undetermined. Germline-derived CDR1 and CDR2 are DFQATT and SNEGSKA (reference sequence). The V end was cut by 4 bases, the J end by 3 bases, with 7 bases between. There are 11 residues in the CDR3. DNA of the CDR3: TGCAGTGCTAAAGCGAACTACGAGCAGTACTTC. The encoded protein is CSAKANYEQYF.